These 20 T cell receptor beta chains came from one sample sequenced in a study of response to subunit inactivated influenza vaccine. TCRdb reanalysed the RT-PCR reads using MiXCR and keeps one entry per CDR3 protein. The sample contains about 700,000 distinct CDR3 sequences, 12% to 15% of which appear only once. The sample consisted of PBMCs from blood, taken about 14 days before vaccination. Source of these receptors: a man in his fifties or sixties who received an inactivated influenza vaccine.

The table lists this clonotype with a few counts. The V gene is TRBV2, the J gene TRBJ2-5, with D maybe TRBD2 (7 bases). Trimming removed 8 bases at V and 4 bases at J, with 20 bases between. Looked up from germline, CDR1 is SNHLY and CDR2 is FYNNEI. This CDR3 has 15 residues. The chain's CDR3 is CASYKRQGRGETQYF. The CDR3 nucleotides read TGTGCCAGCTATAAGCGGCAGGGGAGGGGAGAGACCCAGTACTTC.

The rearrangement links TRBV7-9 to TRBJ2-5, with 7 nucleotides matching TRBD1. This CDR3 contains 15 residues. CDR1 is SEHNR, CDR2 FQNEAQ, per germline (reference sequence). Trimming took 5 bases from V and 3 from J; bases not matched to a gene: 9. The CDR3 here is CASSPGTATEETQYF. Here the CDR3 DNA reads TGTGCCAGCAGCCCCGGGACAGCTACTGAAGAGACCCAGTACTTC.

This clonotype has only a few counts. V and J are TRBV25-1 and TRBJ1-1; TRBD1 might be the D (5 bases). This CDR3 contains 14 residues. Germline assignment: CDR1 MGHDK and CDR2 SYGVNS. Trimming removed 6 bases at V and 2 bases at J, with 13 bases between. The CDR3 loop is CASRRTGVNTEAFF. CDR3 DNA: TGTGCCAGCAGGAGAACAGGTGTAAACACTGAAGCTTTCTTT.

V gene TRBV6-5 combines with J gene TRBJ2-7, with TRBD1 matching over 9 bases. V trimming: 0 bases; J trimming: 3 bases; junction bases outside the gene matches: 9. The germline V gene encodes CDR1 MNHEY and CDR2 SVGAGI. The CDR3 spans 17 residues. The chain's CDR3 is CASSYSGGGQGIYEQYF. DNA of the CDR3: TGTGCCAGCAGTTACTCGGGGGGCGGACAGGGGATCTACGAGCAGTACTTC.

This clonotype was observed many times. The gene calls are TRBV4-2 and TRBJ1-2, with unresolved D. Deletions cut 1 base from V and 8 bases from J, with 17 bases between. This CDR3 contains 15 residues. Germline CDR1 reads LGHNA; CDR2 reads YNFKEQ. CDR3 in amino acids: CASSQAGQTYQGYTF. The CDR3 DNA reads TGTGCCAGCAGCCAAGCTGGTCAGACCTATCAGGGCTACACCTTC.

This clonotype was counted ten times or more. The chain is built from TRBV12-3 or TRBV12-4 and TRBJ1-5; D uncertain. The CDR3 loop spans 14 amino acids. The ends were cut back, 3 bases at V and 3 bases at J, with 9 bases in the middle. CDR3 coding DNA: TGTGCCAGCAGTTTTGGGGAATCCAATCAGCCCCAGCATTTT. Amino acid sequence: CASSFGESNQPQHF.

The V and J genes are TRBV12-3 or TRBV12-4 and TRBJ1-1; D is perhaps TRBD1 (6 bases). The CDR3 has 12 amino acids. The V end was cut by 5 bases, the J end by 8 bases, with 12 bases between. CDR3 region: CASSIKTGEAFF. The CDR3 bases are TGTGCCAGCAGTATTAAAACAGGGGAAGCTTTCTTT.

The table lists this clonotype with a few counts. The rearrangement uses TRBV11-1 and TRBJ2-7, with 10 nucleotides matching TRBD2. CDR3 length: 20 amino acids. Trimming took 1 base from V and 3 from J; bases not matched to a gene: 18. Germline assignment: CDR1 SGHAT and CDR2 FQDESV (reference sequence). The CDR3 DNA is TGTGCCAGCAGCTTAGGGGGGTCTAGCGGGAGCCCCTCTAGGCGCTACGAGCAGTACTTC. The encoded protein is CASSLGGSSGSPSRRYEQYF. Looking up the rest from reference TRBV11-1 and TRBJ2-7 gives the full variable domain: EAEVAQSPRYKITEKSQAVAFWCDPISGHATLYWYRQILGQGPELLVQFQDESVVDDSQLPKDRFSAERLKGVDSTLKIQPAELGDSAMYLCASSLGGSSGSPSRRYEQYFGPGTRLTVT.

This clonotype was picked up a small number of times. The chain carries TRBV15 and TRBJ2-5, with D hard to call. CDR3 length equals 16 residues. V was clipped by 1 base and J by 4 bases, with 16 bases between them. The germline CDR1 and CDR2 sequences are LNHNV and YYDKDF (reference sequence). The CDR3 protein is CATSRGIVAGRETQYF. The CDR3 nucleotides are TGTGCCACCAGCAGAGGAATAGTGGCAGGACGAGAGACCCAGTACTTC. Full variable domain (outside the CDR3, taken from reference TRBV15 and TRBJ2-5): DAMVIQNPRYQVTQFGKPVTLSCSQTLNHNVMYWYQQKSSQAPKLLFHYYDKDFNNEADTPDNFQSRRPNTSFCFLDIRSPGLGDTAMYLCATSRGIVAGRETQYFGPGTRLLVL.

The chain uses TRBV29-1 and TRBJ2-2; D unresolved. The V and J ends lost 7 bases and 6 bases respectively, with 6 bases between them. The CDR3 covers 10 residues. Germline CDR1 and CDR2: SQVTM and ANQGSEA. Written as DNA, the CDR3 is TGCAGCGAACCGCCCGGGGAGCTGTTTTTT. Protein product: CSEPPGELFF.

This clonotype was observed a few times. V and J are TRBV28 and TRBJ1-4; D unclear. This CDR3 contains 15 residues. V lost 3 bases and J 3 bases, leaving 11 bases between the germline ends. Germline CDR1 reads MDHEN; CDR2 reads SYDVKM. The CDR3 sequence: CASSFLAGSNEKLFF. CDR3 DNA sequence: TGTGCCAGCAGTTTTCTGGCGGGATCTAATGAAAAACTGTTTTTT.

This clonotype showed up just a few times. The chain combines TRBV29-1 with TRBJ2-5; D is uncertain. CDR1 and CDR2 (germline): SQVTM, ANQGSEA. The CDR3 has 10 residues. Deletions cut 6 bases from V and 7 bases from J, with 9 bases between. The CDR3 here is CSVGRVTQYF. Here the CDR3 DNA reads TGCAGCGTGGGAAGAGTGACCCAGTACTTC.

This clonotype was seen at least ten times. This chain uses TRBV14 with TRBJ2-5; no clear D gene. The ends were cut back, 6 bases at V and 0 bases at J, with 5 bases in the middle. Germline V CDR1 and CDR2: SGHDN, FVKESK. This CDR3 contains 12 residues. The DNA of the CDR3 is TGTGCCAGCAGTAGATACCAAGAGACCCAGTACTTC. It codes for CASSRYQETQYF. Filled out from reference TRBV14 and TRBJ2-5, the complete variable domain reads EAGVTQFPSHSVIEKGQTVTLRCDPISGHDNLYWYRRVMGKEIKFLLHFVKESKQDESGMPNNRFLAERTGGTYSTLKVQPAELEDSGVYFCASSRYQETQYFGPGTRLLVL.

This chain connects TRBV28 to TRBJ2-5; maybe TRBD2 (5 bases). Trimming left V 6 bases short and J 7 bases short, with 9 bases between. This CDR3 is 11 amino acids long. The germline V gene has CDR1 MDHEN and CDR2 SYDVKM. Here the CDR3 reads CASREAGTQYF. CDR3 DNA sequence: TGTGCCAGCAGGGAGGCTGGGACCCAGTACTTC. Together with reference TRBV28 and TRBJ2-5, the CDR3 gives the full variable domain: DVKVTQSSRYLVKRTGEKVFLECVQDMDHENMFWYRQDPGLGLRLIYFSYDVKMKEKGDIPEGYSVSREKKERFSLILESASTNQTSMYLCASREAGTQYFGPGTRLLVL.

This clonotype was counted only a few times. The chain links TRBV30 to TRBJ2-5; 8 bases are shared with TRBD2. Germline assignment: CDR1 GTSNPN and CDR2 SVGIG (reference sequence). V lost 0 bases and J lost 5; bases outside the gene matches: 8. The length of the CDR3 is 15 residues. The CDR3 DNA follows: TGTGCCTGGAGTGTTCGGGGGGGTCTTTTGGAGACCCAGTACTTC. Its translation: CAWSVRGGLLETQYF.

This clonotype was seen at least ten times. This rearrangement joins TRBV20-1 to TRBJ2-5; unclear D gene. The CDR3 is 10 amino acids. Trimming cost V 6 bases and J 5 bases, with 7 bases left between them. Germline assignment: CDR1 DFQATT and CDR2 SNEGSKA (reference sequence). The CDR3 region is CSAPRETQYF. DNA of the CDR3: TGCAGTGCACCCCGGGAGACCCAGTACTTC.

The rearrangement joins TRBV15 to TRBJ2-3; 12 nucleotides line up with TRBD2. The CDR3 totals 16 residues. Trimming at V came to 5 bases and at J to 5 bases, leaving 8 bases not matched to a gene. Germline loops: CDR1 LNHNV, CDR2 YYDKDF (reference sequence). In DNA form, the CDR3 reads TGTGCCACCAGCCGCCGGACTAGCGGGACCGGAGATACGCAGTATTTT. Protein product: CATSRRTSGTGDTQYF.

The V call is TRBV4-3, the J call TRBJ2-5, with 11 bases lining up with TRBD2. Germline CDR1 LGHNA, CDR2 YSLEER. The CDR3 runs 16 residues. Trimming at V came to 1 base and at J to 4 bases, leaving 5 bases not matched to a gene. The CDR3 DNA sequence: TGCGCCAGCAGCCAAGCGACTAGCGGGACTGGAGAGACCCAGTACTTC. Translated, it gives CASSQATSGTGETQYF.

This clonotype was recorded many times. V and J are TRBV5-1 and TRBJ2-2; 8 positions match TRBD1. There are 16 residues in the CDR3. The V and J ends lost 5 bases and 7 bases, in that order; junction bases with no gene match: 13. CDR1 is SGHRS, CDR2 YFSETQ, per germline. In nucleotides, the CDR3 is TGCGCCAGCAGACTCCACCCGGACAGGGCCGGCGGGGAGCTGTTTTTT. This translates into CASRLHPDRAGGELFF.

This clonotype turned up a few times. The chain is built from TRBV20-1 and TRBJ2-7; 14 bases are a match to TRBD2. CDR1 and CDR2 from the germline V gene are DFQATT and SNEGSKA (reference sequence). V lost 0 bases and J lost 2; bases outside the gene matches: 9. CDR3 length: 18 amino acids. This chain's CDR3 is CSAREGRTSGRPPYEQYF. The CDR3 region has the DNA TGCAGTGCTAGAGAGGGAAGGACTAGCGGGAGGCCCCCCTACGAGCAGTACTTC.